This TCR beta chain was observed in a study of OX40 agonist ivuxolimab in advanced cancers. Using immunoSEQ multiplex PCR, the repertoire was profiled, and TCRdb retains in-frame clones only, with some absent. The profile shows tens of thousands of clones, over 75% of them singletons. From germline, CDR1 is SGHAT and CDR2 FQNNGV. V gave up 5 bases and J gave up 14 bases; unmatched junction bases: 9. The CDR3 sequence is 14 residues long. This clonotype originated in an adult with an advanced solid tumor such as melanoma, head and neck, liver or kidney cancer. The specimen comprised CD4+ or CD8+ T cells sorted from blood, sampled in a trial of the OX40 agonist ivuxolimab. The V gene is TRBV11-2, the J gene TRBJ2-3; 14 nucleotides align to TRBD2. CDR3: CASSGRTSGGRGYF. The CDR3 DNA sequence: TGTGCCAGCAGCGGCAGGACTAGCGGGGGGAGGGGGTATTTT.